One and the same sample provided the 6 T cell receptor beta chains below, sequenced in a study of cytomegalovirus exposure and HLA in healthy donors. Profiling relied on immunoSEQ multiplex PCR, and the TCRdb table lists in-frame clones only, not all of them. The table shows around 230,000 clones, with roughly 86% occurring only once. The material sequenced was PBMCs. The source of these receptors is a woman aged 25 to 45 in good health and CMV-seropositive.

The rearrangement joins TRBV15 to TRBJ1-1, with D perhaps matching TRBD1 (5 bases). Trimming cost V 0 bases and J 8 bases, with 13 bases left between them. Germline lookup yields CDR1 LNHNV and CDR2 YYDKDF (reference sequence). The CDR3 has 14 amino acids. CDR3 DNA: TGTGCCACCAGCAGAGAAACCCGGGGGGAAGAAGCTTTCTTT. Translated, it gives CATSRETRGEEAFF. The full variable domain, rest sourced from reference TRBV15 and TRBJ1-1, is DAMVIQNPRYQVTQFGKPVTLSCSQTLNHNVMYWYQQKSSQAPKLLFHYYDKDFNNEADTPDNFQSRRPNTSFCFLDIRSPGLGDTAMYLCATSRETRGEEAFFGQGTRLTVV.

This chain joins TRBV29-1 and TRBJ1-4, with a tentative D call TRBD1 (5 bases). Germline CDR1 is SQVTM and CDR2 is ANQGSEA. This CDR3 comprises 12 residues. V was pared by 5 bases and J by 10 bases, with 14 bases between. CDR3 coding DNA: TGCAGCGTTACGGGGGAGAGGGGAAAACTGTTTTTT. Amino acid sequence: CSVTGERGKLFF.

The chain employs TRBV4-1 and TRBJ2-7; D uncertain. The CDR3 has 13 residues. Germline assignment: CDR1 MGHRA and CDR2 YSYEKL. V lost 5 bases, J lost 0 bases, and 8 bases lay in between. CDR3 in DNA: TGCGCCAGCAGCGAAGTGAGCTCCTACGAGCAGTACTTC. The encoded protein is CASSEVSSYEQYF.

The genes are TRBV5-1 and TRBJ1-5, with D tentatively TRBD1 (5 bases). The CDR3 covers 17 residues. Germline V gene sequence: CDR1 SGHRS, CDR2 YFSETQ. V was pared by 4 bases and J by 1 base, with 18 bases between. CDR3 sequence reads: CASSLGALGGSNQPQHF. The CDR3 DNA is TGCGCCAGCAGCCTCGGTGCCTTGGGGGGAAGCAATCAGCCCCAGCATTTT.

This clone was detected a few times. CDR3 DNA sequence: TGTGCCACCAGCATCAGACAGGGAGGTCAGCCCCAGCATTTT. It codes for CATSIRQGGQPQHF. The genes are TRBV15 and TRBJ1-5; 7 positions match TRBD1. The CDR3 runs 14 residues. V dropped 4 bases and J dropped 6; count of bases not matched to a gene: 6. Germline-derived CDR1 and CDR2 are LNHNV and YYDKDF (reference sequence).

The chain carries TRBV27 and TRBJ1-2; 11 bases map to TRBD1. The CDR3 is made up of 16 amino acids. The J segment lost 4 bases and the V segment lost 1 base, leaving 5 bases of the junction unmatched. The V gene's germline CDR1 is MNHEY and CDR2 SMNVEV (reference sequence). The CDR3 bases are TGTGCCAGCAGTTTATACGGGACAGGGGGGGGCTATGGCTACACCTTC. Its protein product is CASSLYGTGGGYGYTF.